This T cell receptor beta chain was captured in a study of T cell repertoires in cytomegalovirus infection. TCRdb re-called the reads with MiXCR, one entry per CDR3 protein. The sample includes some 440,000 distinct CDR3 sequences, approximately 31% of them seen just once. Germline-derived CDR1 and CDR2 are SGHVS and FQNEAQ. There are 20 residues in the CDR3. V dropped 2 bases and J dropped 0; count of bases not matched to a gene: 13. This receptor was identified in a human donor in good health (CMV status not recorded). Some clones in this sample may be carry-over from other donors' samples. Sequenced input: PBMCs. This chain joins TRBV7-8 and TRBJ2-6, with 7 bases aligning to TRBD1. CDR3 coding DNA: TGTGCCAGCAGCTTAAAGGGGGCAGGGACAGTAAACTCTGGGGCCAACGTCCTGACTTTC. It encodes CASSLKGAGTVNSGANVLTF.